This T cell receptor (beta chain) was captured by sequencing in a study of blood T cell repertoires in COVID-19. Study at large: PBMCs, B-cell-depleted T cells, or T cells were the source of the cDNA or gDNA that made up the material.

Original handling: Estimates of nucleated cell counts were drawn from the amplification of reference gene primers. TCRdb's table, derived via immunoSEQ multiplex PCR, lists solely in-frame clones and lacks some. The V and J calls and clone size were taken over from that table, and D and trimming were inferred from the DNA. The table lists some 200,000 clones, roughly four fifths of them singletons. Donors in Cohort 3 who had recovered were those with two negative PCRs, healthcare professional clearance, or resolution of their symptoms. In the case of this clone: This sample includes further DNA sequences coding for the same CDR3.

The sequence was collected from a man in his forties or fifties who had recovered from COVID-19. The sample comprised PBMCs or T cells enriched from blood (not recorded which).

The CDR3 here is CAWSREAFF. In nucleotides, the CDR3 is TGTGCCTGGAGCCGTGAAGCTTTCTTT. The chain uses TRBV30 and TRBJ1-1; D is unresolved. Germline values: CDR1 GTSNPN, CDR2 SVGIG (reference sequence). This CDR3 contains 9 residues. V was clipped by 3 bases and J by 7 bases, with 3 bases between them.